This T cell receptor (beta chain) was sequenced for a study of blood T cell repertoires in COVID-19. The assay was immunoSEQ multiplex PCR, and TCRdb's table has in-frame clones only and misses some. The table records hundreds of thousands of clones, 82% of them present only once. Recovery meant two consecutive negative NP/OP PCR tests, professional clearance, or resolved symptoms. The V gene's germline CDR1 is LNHDA and CDR2 SQIVND (reference sequence). The CDR3 has 15 amino acids. The V and J ends lost 7 bases and 9 bases, in that order; junction bases with no gene match: 10. This clonotype was sampled from a woman aged 60-75 years who had recovered from COVID-19. What was sequenced was PBMCs or T cells enriched from blood (not recorded which). The chain combines TRBV19 with TRBJ2-1; TRBD2 agrees at 12 bases. CDR3 residues: CASTPPSGGAGEQFF. CDR3 nucleotides: TGTGCCAGTACCCCCCCTAGCGGGGGGGCCGGTGAGCAGTTCTTC.